The 12 T cell receptor beta chains below were found in one sample sequenced in a study of shared clonotypes between healthy human individuals. The method was immunoSEQ multiplex PCR; TCRdb's version includes in-frame clones alone and lacks a portion of them. The sample shows about 520,000 clones, approximately 95% of them seen only once. Specimen: naive CD4+ T cells sorted from blood. Subset in this sample: CD45RA+ positively selected. These receptors all come from a woman aged 25 to 39 in good health.

This clone was seen only once. DNA for the CDR3: TGTGCCAGCTCACAAGAGACTGAGGAGCAGTACTTC. Amino acid sequence: CASSQETEEQYF. The chain carries TRBV18 and TRBJ2-7; D remains unclear. V was trimmed by 4 bases and J by 7 bases, leaving 11 bases between them. The CDR3 loop spans 12 amino acids. Germline CDR1 is KGHSH and CDR2 is LQKENI.

The chain is built from TRBV6-1 and TRBJ1-3; D remains ambiguous. This CDR3 has 14 amino acids. With 2 bases removed from V and 8 bases from J, the gap between germline ends came to 13 bases. Germline CDR1 reads MNHNS; CDR2 reads SASEGT. CDR3 protein: CASSERPLSDTIYF. In DNA form, the CDR3 reads TGTGCCAGCAGTGAAAGGCCGTTATCAGACACCATATATTTT.

V is TRBV29-1 and J is TRBJ1-1, with 10 bases matching TRBD1. From germline, CDR1 is SQVTM and CDR2 ANQGSEA. V dropped 4 bases and J dropped 3; count of bases not matched to a gene: 14. The CDR3 is made up of 17 amino acids. The CDR3 sequence: CSVGGRDRGLPDTEAFF. In nucleotides, the CDR3 is TGCAGCGTTGGGGGCCGGGACAGGGGACTACCTGACACTGAAGCTTTCTTT.

The CDR3 loop reads CASSSGGGYEQYF. The CDR3, as DNA: TGCGCCAGCAGCTCGGGCGGAGGCTACGAGCAGTACTTC. This chain links TRBV5-1 with TRBJ2-7; possibly TRBD2 for D (5 bases). CDR1 SGHRS and CDR2 YFSETQ come from the germline V gene. The CDR3 extends over 13 amino acids. V was cut by 3 bases and J by 3 bases, with 10 bases left in between.

The V call is TRBV19, the J call TRBJ2-1, with 8 bases matching TRBD1. The CDR3 runs 14 residues. V trimming: 5 bases; J trimming: 9 bases; junction bases outside the gene matches: 9. Germline assignment: CDR1 LNHDA and CDR2 SQIVND (reference sequence). CDR3 region: CASSEGQGIPEQFF. The CDR3 bases are TGTGCCAGTAGTGAAGGACAGGGAATTCCTGAGCAGTTCTTC.

CDR3 bases: TGTGCCAGCAAACCGACAGGGATTCCCTACGAGCAGTACTTC. It codes for CASKPTGIPYEQYF. The chain employs TRBV28 and TRBJ2-7; 7 positions agree with TRBD1. Germline V lookup: CDR1 MDHEN, CDR2 SYDVKM. The CDR3 is 14 amino acids. The J segment lost 2 bases and the V segment lost 7 bases, leaving 8 bases of the junction unmatched.

The rearrangement links TRBV4-1 to TRBJ1-2; a possible D gene is TRBD1 (6 bases). This CDR3 contains 18 residues. Trimming stripped 0 bases from V and 1 base from J, with 18 bases between. Germline CDR1 is MGHRA and CDR2 is YSYEKL. This CDR3 reads CASSQEYVGQKINYGYTF. CDR3 sequence (DNA): TGCGCCAGCAGCCAAGAATACGTCGGACAGAAAATTAACTATGGCTACACCTTC.

The chain uses TRBV28 and TRBJ2-7; 9 bases are shared with TRBD2. Germline CDR1 MDHEN, CDR2 SYDVKM. Trimming at V came to 7 bases and at J to 0 bases, leaving 7 bases not matched to a gene. This CDR3 is 15 amino acids long. The CDR3 DNA follows: TGTGCCAGCAATATAGCGGGAGCGCCCTCCTACGAGCAGTACTTC. Translating gives CASNIAGAPSYEQYF.

The CDR3 coding sequence is TGTGCCAGCACGACAGGGGGGGCAGATACGCAGTATTTT. Residues: CASTTGGADTQYF. The chain combines TRBV6-5 with TRBJ2-3; TRBD1 matches at 9 bases. Germline CDR1 and CDR2: MNHEY and SVGAGI. The CDR3 totals 13 residues. The J segment lost 4 bases and the V segment lost 7 bases, leaving 3 bases of the junction unmatched.

V gene TRBV6-5 combines with J gene TRBJ2-1, with a tentative D call TRBD2 (6 bases). The CDR3 sequence is 16 residues long. Germline V CDR1 and CDR2: MNHEY, SVGAGI. V gave up 0 bases and J gave up 6 bases, with 15 bases separating them. The CDR3 bases are TGTGCCAGCAGTTACTCGAGCCAGGGAGGCCGCAATGAGCAGTTCTTC. Encoded protein: CASSYSSQGGRNEQFF.

This clone was observed a single time. This chain connects TRBV27 to TRBJ1-5; maybe TRBD1 (6 bases). Trimming took off 2 bases at V and 3 bases at J, with 11 bases between the two ends. Germline lookup yields CDR1 MNHEY and CDR2 SMNVEV (reference sequence). The CDR3 has 15 residues. The CDR3 loop reads CASSLTRGYNQPQHF. CDR3 DNA sequence: TGTGCCAGCAGTTTAACCAGGGGCTACAATCAGCCCCAGCATTTT.

The chain carries TRBV5-6 and TRBJ1-4; possible D gene TRBD1, 5 bases. This CDR3 region has 13 residues. CDR1 and CDR2 (germline): SGHDT, YYEEEE. V lost 2 bases to trimming and J lost 8 bases, with 10 bases between them. The CDR3 loop is CASSLQDGEKLFF. The CDR3 bases are TGTGCCAGCAGCTTACAGGATGGAGAAAAACTGTTTTTT.